The 19 T cell receptor beta chains below come from one sample, sequenced in a study of T cell repertoires in aging, cancer and after chemotherapy. Multiplex touch-down PCR with TRB-A/B primers amplified rearranged V-D-J TRB sequences. TCRdb recomputed calls from the multiplex PCR reads with MiXCR, one row per CDR3 protein. In the table there are about 2,500 distinct CDR3 sequences, 20% to 30% of which are singletons. Peripheral blood genomic DNA, not sorted cells or RNA, was the template. Sequencing used blood. These receptors came from a human donor with a solid tumor.

This clonotype rates as medium-sized. The chain combines TRBV6-5 with TRBJ1-1; no reliable D call. CDR3 size: 12 residues. V shed 5 bases and J shed 1 base, with 5 bases lying between them. Germline assignment: CDR1 MNHEY and CDR2 SVGAGI. Here the CDR3 DNA reads TGTGCCAGCAGTGGGAGGAACACTGAAGCTTTCTTT. Translated: CASSGRNTEAFF.

The gene calls are TRBV12-3 or TRBV12-4 and TRBJ2-2, with a possible D match to TRBD2 (5 bases). V dropped 3 bases and J dropped 6 bases, with 11 bases sitting between them. CDR3 length: 14 amino acids. CDR3 in DNA: TGTGCCAGCAGTTTGGGAGTGGTCCCCGGGGAGCTGTTTTTT. This sequence encodes CASSLGVVPGELFF.

This chain's CDR3 is CASSYSTADAATNEKLFF. The DNA of the CDR3 is TGTGCCAGCAGTTACTCCACAGCCGACGCCGCAACTAATGAAAAACTGTTTTTT. The chain links TRBV6-5 to TRBJ1-4; D is unresolved. The CDR3 runs to 18 residues. Trimming stripped 0 bases from V and 0 bases from J, with 14 bases between. The V gene's germline CDR1 is MNHEY and CDR2 SVGAGI.

V gene TRBV12-3 or TRBV12-4 combines with J gene TRBJ2-3; D possibly matches TRBD1 or TRBD2 (5 bases each). Trimming pared 2 bases from V and 9 bases from J, leaving 12 bases between. The CDR3 loop spans 13 amino acids. The DNA for the CDR3 is TGTGCCAGCAGTTTAACAGGACGGGGCACGCAGTATTTT. Translating it yields CASSLTGRGTQYF.

By proportion, this clonotype is large. V and J are TRBV20-1 and TRBJ1-2; D gene unclear. Germline V CDR1 and CDR2: DFQATT, SNEGSKA (reference sequence). The CDR3 sequence is 14 residues long. Trimming shortened V by 1 base and J by 7 bases, and 16 bases separated the two germline ends. CDR3 in DNA: TGCAGTGCTAGAGGGCTCGGGGTTCACTCTGGCTACACCTTC. It is translated as CSARGLGVHSGYTF.

V is TRBV4-3 and J is TRBJ2-7; maybe TRBD2 (6 bases). This CDR3 contains 14 residues. V was clipped by 1 base and J by 6 bases, with 13 bases between them. Germline V gene lookup returns CDR1 LGHNA and CDR2 YSLEER. The CDR3 spells CASSQGLGGGEQYF. The CDR3 DNA follows: TGCGCCAGCAGCCAAGGACTAGGAGGCGGCGAGCAGTACTTC.

The chain recombines TRBV6-2 or TRBV6-3 with TRBJ1-2; no firm D call. Trimming cost V 2 bases and J 7 bases, with 14 bases left between them. The CDR3 spans 14 residues. Per germline, CDR1 MNHEY and CDR2 SVGEGT. This CDR3 reads CASSYGEPVAGYTF. CDR3 in DNA: TGTGCCAGCAGTTACGGCGAGCCAGTGGCTGGCTACACCTTC.

The chain's CDR3 is CASSGGAVQETQYF. CDR3 nucleotide sequence: TGTGCCAGCAGCGGGGGAGCGGTTCAAGAGACCCAGTACTTC. The genes are TRBV7-3 and TRBJ2-5; D assignment may be TRBD1 or TRBD2 (5 bases each). Germline-derived CDR1 and CDR2 are SGHTA and FQGTGA. V was pared by 5 bases and J by 2 bases, with 12 bases between. This CDR3 is built from 14 residues. Full variable domain (missing parts from reference TRBV7-3 and TRBJ2-5): GAGVSQTPSNKVTEKGKYVELRCDPISGHTALYWYRQSLGQGPEFLIYFQGTGAADDSGLPNDRFFAVRPEGSVSTLKIQRTERGDSAVYLCASSGGAVQETQYFGPGTRLLVL.

This clonotype is medium-sized within its sample. This chain links TRBV5-6 with TRBJ2-7; D remains unclear. The CDR3 length is 14 residues. Germline values: CDR1 SGHDT, CDR2 YYEEEE. Deletions cut 1 base from V and 2 bases from J, with 10 bases between. DNA for the CDR3: TGTGCCAGCAGCTTGATGTCTCATGCCTACGAGCAGTACTTC. As protein: CASSLMSHAYEQYF.

By share of the sample, this clonotype is large (0.1 to 1%). The rearrangement joins TRBV30 to TRBJ1-1, with D unresolved. Per the germline V gene, CDR1 is GTSNPN and CDR2 is SVGIG (reference sequence). This CDR3 has 13 amino acids. The germline V and J ends were trimmed by 2 bases and 3 bases, with 10 bases remaining between them. This chain's CDR3 is CAWSWGRDTEAFF. In nucleotides, the CDR3 is TGTGCCTGGAGTTGGGGTAGGGACACTGAAGCTTTCTTT.

V gene TRBV27 combines with J gene TRBJ2-6, with D perhaps TRBD2 (6 bases). The ends were cut back, 3 bases at V and 0 bases at J, with 18 bases in the middle. This CDR3 is built from 19 residues. The germline V gene encodes CDR1 MNHEY and CDR2 SMNVEV (reference sequence). In DNA form, the CDR3 reads TGTGCCAGCAGTTTTTTCGGGACTCAAGGACTCTCTGGGGCCAACGTCCTGACTTTC. Its translation: CASSFFGTQGLSGANVLTF.

By share, this clonotype ranks as medium-sized. V and J are TRBV7-2 and TRBJ2-7; D gene unclear. This CDR3 has 14 residues. The V end was cut by 0 bases, the J end by 7 bases, with 13 bases between. Germline CDR1 and CDR2: SGHTA and FQGNSA. DNA for the CDR3: TGTGCCAGCAGCTTAGCCCCAGGCCGCTCGGAGCAGTACTTC. Translation: CASSLAPGRSEQYF.

The chain joins TRBV9 to TRBJ1-6; D not certain. This CDR3 has 14 amino acids. Per germline, CDR1 SGDLS and CDR2 YYNGEE. Trimming removed 4 bases at V and 10 bases at J, with 15 bases between. This CDR3 is CASSPQIGKSPLHF. The CDR3 nucleotides read TGTGCCAGCAGCCCCCAAATAGGGAAATCACCCCTCCACTTT.

Worth noting for this clonotype: An end of the junction differs from the germline gene, which may be a read error. The chain has TRBV6-2 or TRBV6-3 and TRBJ1-5, with TRBD1 matching 7 bases. The CDR3 totals 14 residues. CDR1 and CDR2 (germline): MNHEY, SVGEGT. In DNA form, the CDR3 reads TGCGCCAGCAGTTCAGGGGGGATCAATCAGCCCCAGCATTTT. Translation gives CASSSGGINQPQHF.

This clonotype has more than one count but fewer than ten. J is TRBJ2-2 and V is TRBV15; a weak D match, TRBD2 (6 bases). Deletions cut 1 base from V and 0 bases from J, with 9 bases between. There are 16 residues in the CDR3. CDR1 is LNHNV and CDR2 is YYDKDF in the germline V gene (reference sequence). CDR3 region: CATSRGRGANTGELFF. The CDR3 nucleotides are TGTGCCACCAGCAGAGGGAGGGGAGCGAACACCGGGGAGCTGTTTTTT.

The rearrangement joins TRBV12-3 or TRBV12-4 to TRBJ2-7, with a possible D match to TRBD2 (8 bases). This CDR3 comprises 14 residues. V shed 10 bases and J shed 0 bases, with 16 bases lying between them. The CDR3 coding sequence is TGTGCCATCAGGGGGAGCGGGAGCTCCTACGAGCAGTACTTC. Residues: CAIRGSGSSYEQYF.

The CDR3, as DNA: TGTGCCAGCAGCCTCATTACACCAGATGACTCCTATAATTCACCCCTCCACTTT. As protein: CASSLITPDDSYNSPLHF. This chain joins TRBV14 and TRBJ1-6; D unresolved. The length of the CDR3 is 18 residues. V lost 4 bases and J lost 0, with 16 bases in between. Germline V gene lookup returns CDR1 SGHDN and CDR2 FVKESK.

The sample holds a few counts of this clonotype. The chain's CDR3 is CASSLGGPGSETQYF. The CDR3 region has the DNA TGTGCCAGCAGCTTAGGGGGGCCCGGGAGTGAGACCCAGTACTTC. V usage is TRBV7-3 and J usage is TRBJ2-5, with D possibly called TRBD1 or TRBD2 (6 bases each). CDR1 is SGHTA and CDR2 is FQGTGA in the germline V gene. Between the trimmed V and J ends, which lost 2 bases and 5 bases, there was a span of 15 bases. The CDR3 runs 15 residues.

About this clonotype itself: One end of the junction varies from germline; a read error may be responsible. The chain joins TRBV28 to TRBJ1-1; D is uncertain. The CDR3 runs 13 residues. Germline CDR1 is MDHEN and CDR2 is SYDVKM. DNA for the CDR3: TGTGCCATCAGTTTTACGGACAACACTGAAGCTTTCTTT. Its protein is CAISFTDNTEAFF.